This T cell receptor beta chain came from a study of blood T cell repertoires in COVID-19 (dated by TCRdb to about 2020). At the level of the whole study: Collaborator samples came from the United States, Italy and Spain and covered acute and convalescent phases of COVID-19. The prospective study material was composed of cDNA or gDNA derived from T cells, B-cell-depleted T cells, or PBMCs. The samples were drawn from the first 160 participants of the ongoing ImmuneRACE study and from some 1,300 subjects provided by 6 global collaborators. Subjects who had been exposed to COVID-19, were actively infected with it, or had recovered from it provided the deeply sampled blood TCRbeta repertoires that made up the dataset. The repertoires were released in a freely available public database meant as a resource for research on the immune response to SARS-CoV-2. HLA class I and class II types, where available, came from metadata supplied by the sample provider rather than from assay-based typing. A de-identified subject ID, COVID-19 status, age in years and sex were almost always included in the sample metadata. Overall study results and their limits: The amount of clinical and demographic metadata varied by source and participant and was provided uncurated.

CDR1 and CDR2, looked up from the germline V gene, are SGDLS and YYNGEE. The junction shows trimming of 2 bases on V and 1 base on J, plus 20 bases between the germline ends. The CDR3 covers 18 residues, taking in both the cysteine and the phenylalanine. The only DNA kept is the CDR3, 54 bases in frame from the first base. Comments on this clone: The specificity of this receptor is unknown. No clone much larger than this one lies a single base away; base qualities are absent.

One collaborating source in Seattle enrolled patients while the patients were actively infected and followed the patients over time throughout the course of disease. The collaborating institutions used their own protocols to collect whole blood in K2EDTA tubes. For TCRbeta analysis, collaborators shipped samples in one of three forms: frozen whole blood, isolated PBMCs, or DNA extracted from either of those sample types. TCRbeta CDR3 regions were amplified from genomic DNA by means of the immunoSEQ Assay, a bias-controlled multiplex PCR. The authors' pipeline ran thus. The number of nucleated cells in each sample was estimated by amplification of reference gene primers within the assay. To quantify the absolute abundance of each unique TCRbeta CDR3 rearrangement, sequence reads were collapsed and filtered. For each sample, productive Simpson clonality was calculated as the square root of Simpson's diversity index across productive rearrangements. Not all clones reach the TCRdb copy of this immuneACCESS table, which keeps in-frame sequences only. Checked studies attribute under half of the gap to unresolved V genes and leave the rest unexplained. The DNA was the basis for D and trimming; V, J and clone size are from that table. The sample includes around 480,000 clones, with about 87% observed a single time. Together, the top ten hold roughly 12% of the sample.

The sequence derives from a woman aged 45-65 years with COVID-19, enrolled during active disease. Material for sequencing was peripheral blood. The V and J segments used are TRBV9 and TRBJ2-3; the D segment could be TRBD2, given 7 matching bases. The CDR3 reads as follows: CASSVGGGVPLGTDTQYF. The sequenced DNA is TGTGCCAGCAGCGTCGGAGGGGGGGTTCCTCTGGGCACAGATACGCAGTATTTT.